These 21 T cell receptor beta chains came from one sample sequenced in a study of T cell clones after liver transplantation. Some clones are missing from TCRdb's copy, which holds only in-frame ones; the method was immunoSEQ multiplex PCR. The data hold tens of thousands of clones, with 70% to 85% observed a single time. Source: CD4+ T cells from blood, taken before liver transplant. These receptors came from a human donor who received a liver transplant.

The chain uses TRBV6-5 and TRBJ2-3; the match to TRBD2 covers 7 bases. J gave up 3 bases and V 5 bases, and 8 bases lay outside the gene matches. The CDR3 has 15 amino acids. Germline lookup yields CDR1 MNHEY and CDR2 SVGAGI. CDR3 DNA: TGTGCCAGCAGTCCCCAGGGAGGGTCGACAGATACGCAGTATTTT. Protein: CASSPQGGSTDTQYF.

V is TRBV25-1 and J is TRBJ1-5; tentative D call: TRBD1 (5 bases). The V end lost 1 base, the J end lost 3 bases, and 16 bases lay between the germline ends. Germline assignment: CDR1 MGHDK and CDR2 SYGVNS. The CDR3 consists of 17 residues. The CDR3 DNA reads as TGTGCCAGCAGTGAATCCGGCGGGCAGGGAATCAATCAGCCCCAGCATTTT. As protein: CASSESGGQGINQPQHF.

The chain has TRBV7-2 and TRBJ1-5; D is undetermined. The V end was cut by 0 bases, the J end by 0 bases, with 3 bases between. There are 14 residues in the CDR3. Germline lookup yields CDR1 SGHTA and CDR2 FQGNSA. CDR3 protein: CASSLANSNQPQHF. CDR3 nucleotide sequence: TGTGCCAGCAGCTTAGCAAATAGCAATCAGCCCCAGCATTTT.

The genes are TRBV5-6 and TRBJ2-1; D perhaps matches TRBD2 (7 bases). In germline, CDR1 is SGHDT, CDR2 YYEEEE. Trimming left V 1 base short and J 4 bases short, with 15 bases between. This CDR3 is built from 16 residues. The CDR3 DNA is TGTGCCAGCAGCTTGAGAGGGGGGGCCGGGTACAATGAGCAGTTCTTC. Protein sequence: CASSLRGGAGYNEQFF.

The genes are TRBV19 and TRBJ2-3; D might be TRBD2 (6 bases). CDR1 is LNHDA, CDR2 SQIVND, per germline (reference sequence). The CDR3 runs to 13 residues. The V gene lost 9 bases and the J gene lost 2 bases, with 12 bases spanning the gap. This CDR3 reads CASGGLDTDTQYF. The CDR3 DNA reads TGTGCCAGCGGGGGTCTTGACACAGATACGCAGTATTTT.

The chain uses TRBV4-2 and TRBJ2-4; 16 nucleotides agree with TRBD2. The V segment lost 0 bases and the J segment 2 bases; nucleotides outside the gene matches: 7. From germline, CDR1 is LGHNA and CDR2 YNFKEQ. CDR3 size: 20 residues. The CDR3 is CASSQDPGTSGRVTKNIQYF. CDR3 nucleotide sequence: TGTGCCAGCAGCCAAGATCCGGGGACTAGCGGGAGGGTAACCAAAAACATTCAGTACTTC.

This sequence joins TRBV7-2 and TRBJ2-7, with D maybe TRBD2 (6 bases). Germline V gene lookup returns CDR1 SGHTA and CDR2 FQGNSA. V gave up 0 bases and J gave up 4 bases, with 13 bases separating them. CDR3 length: 15 amino acids. The CDR3 loop reads CASSLAEGLFYEQYF. DNA of the CDR3: TGTGCCAGCAGCTTAGCGGAGGGGCTCTTTTACGAGCAGTACTTC. The variable domain in full, with the rest retrieved from reference TRBV7-2 and TRBJ2-7, is GAGVSQSPSNKVTEKGKDVELRCDPISGHTALYWYRQSLGQGLEFLIYFQGNSAPDKSGLPSDRFSAERTGGSVSTLTIQRTQQEDSAVYLCASSLAEGLFYEQYFGPGTRLTVT.

V and J are TRBV18 and TRBJ1-1, with 8 bases that match TRBD1. Per germline, CDR1 KGHSH and CDR2 LQKENI. The CDR3 spans 15 residues. V shed 5 bases, J shed 1 base, and the junction held 6 bases outside the gene matches. The CDR3 DNA follows: TGTGCCAGCTCAACTCAGGGGGCGCCGAACACTGAAGCTTTCTTT. It specifies CASSTQGAPNTEAFF.

The V and J genes are TRBV5-1 and TRBJ2-5; no clear D. The ends were cut back, 0 bases at V and 5 bases at J, with 11 bases in the middle. Looked up from germline, CDR1 is SGHRS and CDR2 is YFSETQ. The CDR3 totals 14 residues. CDR3 amino acids: CASSLDGKAETQYF. In nucleotides, the CDR3 is TGCGCCAGCAGCTTGGACGGCAAGGCTGAGACCCAGTACTTC. The entire variable domain, with the rest obtained from reference TRBV5-1 and TRBJ2-5, is as follows: KAGVTQTPRYLIKTRGQQVTLSCSPISGHRSVSWYQQTPGQGLQFLFEYFSETQRNKGNFPGRFSGRQFSNSRSEMNVSTLELGDSALYLCASSLDGKAETQYFGPGTRLLVL.

The genes are TRBV4-1 and TRBJ2-7; 7 bases fit TRBD2. V lost 1 base, J lost 1 base, and 7 bases stayed unmatched. This CDR3 is 16 amino acids long. Germline V gene sequence: CDR1 MGHRA, CDR2 YSYEKL. The CDR3 DNA is TGCGCCAGCAGCCAAGTCGGGGGAGGGAGATCCTACGAGCAGTACTTC. Translated: CASSQVGGGRSYEQYF.

This chain joins TRBV4-2 and TRBJ2-5; a weak D match, TRBD2 (6 bases). Germline CDR1 is LGHNA and CDR2 is YNFKEQ. This CDR3 spans 14 amino acids. With 3 bases removed from V and 7 bases from J, the gap between germline ends came to 15 bases. For the CDR3, the DNA is TGTGCCAGCAGCCAGTCGCCAGGGCGGGGGACCCAGTACTTC. Translation: CASSQSPGRGTQYF.

DNA of the CDR3: TGTGCCAGCAGCTTAGGAAAGGATCAGCCCCAGCATTTT. Translated: CASSLGKDQPQHF. The chain is built from TRBV7-9 and TRBJ1-5; D is unclear. Trimming took 1 base from V and 5 from J, leaving 6 bases between them. This CDR3 is built from 13 residues. The germline gives CDR1 SEHNR, CDR2 FQNEAQ (reference sequence).

The V call is TRBV6-5, the J call TRBJ2-2; no reliable D call. Germline CDR1 MNHEY, CDR2 SVGAGI. The CDR3 runs to 15 residues. Trimming took off 0 bases at V and 6 bases at J, with 11 bases between the two ends. CDR3 in amino acids: CASSYSVITSGELFF. DNA for the CDR3: TGTGCCAGCAGTTACTCGGTTATTACATCCGGGGAGCTGTTTTTT.

The gene calls are TRBV5-1 and TRBJ2-6, with 7 bases matching TRBD1. The CDR3 extends over 16 amino acids. Germline V gives CDR1 SGHRS, CDR2 YFSETQ. V lost 2 bases to trimming and J lost 4 bases; unmatched junction nucleotides: 6. The CDR3 DNA sequence: TGCGCCAGCAGCTTCACAACAGGGGTCGGGGCCAACGTCCTGACTTTC. It yields the protein CASSFTTGVGANVLTF.

As DNA, the CDR3 is TGTGCCAGCTCACCCGTGGCCCCGACAGGGCTCAATCAGCCCCAGCATTTT. Translated: CASSPVAPTGLNQPQHF. The chain combines TRBV18 with TRBJ1-5; 7 bases are shared with TRBD1. Germline CDR1 KGHSH, CDR2 LQKENI. The V gene end was trimmed by 3 bases and the J gene end by 3 bases; junction bases not matched to a gene: 11. The CDR3 covers 17 residues.

The J gene is TRBJ1-5, the V gene TRBV19; D unclear. Germline CDR1 reads LNHDA; CDR2 reads SQIVND (reference sequence). This CDR3 comprises 14 residues. V lost 7 bases and J 1 base, leaving 11 bases between the germline ends. CDR3 sequence reads: CASNSRASNQPQHF. The CDR3 DNA is TGTGCCAGTAATTCGAGGGCCAGCAATCAGCCCCAGCATTTT. Full variable domain (rest looked up from reference TRBV19 and TRBJ1-5): DGGITQSPKYLFRKEGQNVTLSCEQNLNHDAMYWYRQDPGQGLRLIYYSQIVNDFQKGDIAEGYSVSREKKESFPLTVTSAQKNPTAFYLCASNSRASNQPQHFGDGTRLSIL.

The chain is built from TRBV7-2 and TRBJ2-3; D may be TRBD1 (5 bases). V lost 2 bases to trimming and J lost 6 bases, with 12 bases between them. Germline V gene sequence: CDR1 SGHTA, CDR2 FQGNSA. CDR3 length: 14 residues. Here the CDR3 reads CASSLRGAGDTQYF. The CDR3 nucleotides read TGTGCCAGCAGCTTACGAGGAGCAGGGGATACGCAGTATTTT. The full variable domain, rest sourced from reference TRBV7-2 and TRBJ2-3, is GAGVSQSPSNKVTEKGKDVELRCDPISGHTALYWYRQSLGQGLEFLIYFQGNSAPDKSGLPSDRFSAERTGGSVSTLTIQRTQQEDSAVYLCASSLRGAGDTQYFGPGTRLTVL.

The chain links TRBV5-8 to TRBJ1-2, with 7 bases aligning to TRBD1. Losses at the gene ends were 1 base for V and 4 bases for J; bases not matched to a gene: 4. Looked up from germline, CDR1 is SGHTS and CDR2 is YDEGEE. The CDR3 spans 14 residues. The CDR3 sequence is CASSLIQGSYGYTF. The CDR3 DNA reads as TGTGCCAGCAGCTTGATACAGGGGAGCTATGGCTACACCTTC.

The rearrangement uses TRBV7-2 and TRBJ2-7, with TRBD2 identical over 16 bases. Germline assignment: CDR1 SGHTA and CDR2 FQGNSA. The trim removed 5 bases at V and 2 bases at J, leaving 9 bases unmatched. The length of the CDR3 is 18 residues. The CDR3 DNA follows: TGTGCCAGCAGCCGGCCGATGGGACTAGCGGGAGGGCCCTACGAGCAGTACTTC. Residues: CASSRPMGLAGGPYEQYF. The full variable domain, its missing parts supplied by reference TRBV7-2 and TRBJ2-7, is GAGVSQSPSNKVTEKGKDVELRCDPISGHTALYWYRQSLGQGLEFLIYFQGNSAPDKSGLPSDRFSAERTGGSVSTLTIQRTQQEDSAVYLCASSRPMGLAGGPYEQYFGPGTRLTVT.

V gene TRBV11-2 combines with J gene TRBJ2-7; D remains ambiguous. Trimming removed 4 bases from V and 7 bases from J, with 14 bases in between. CDR3 length: 13 residues. Germline loops: CDR1 SGHAT, CDR2 FQNNGV. CDR3 amino acids: CASSSQFGLEQYF. As DNA, the CDR3 is TGTGCCAGCAGCTCCCAATTCGGTTTGGAGCAGTACTTC.

This rearrangement joins TRBV4-2 to TRBJ2-2; D is perhaps TRBD2 (5 bases). V was pared by 6 bases and J by 0 bases, with 8 bases between. CDR1 LGHNA and CDR2 YNFKEQ come from the germline V gene. The CDR3 sequence is 14 residues long. The CDR3 nucleotides read TGTGCCAGCAGGTCGGGAACGAACACCGGGGAGCTGTTTTTT. This encodes CASRSGTNTGELFF.